These T cell receptor beta chains were read from a single sample in a study of blood T cell repertoires in COVID-19. Assay used: immunoSEQ multiplex PCR; TCRdb lists only in-frame clones, some missing. The table shows tens of thousands of clones, with roughly 73% occurring only once. What was sequenced was peripheral blood. All receptors derive from a man at least 80 years old with acute or convalescent COVID-19. Each CDR3 is given with its conserved first and last residue. The order of the fields is D gene, V gene, J gene, clone size, CDR3 protein, CDR3 DNA. The D gene is left open where the match is weak. Clone size, where shown, is once, few, many, or a class for clones that have expanded.

TRBD1	TRBV19	TRBJ1-2	-	CASSFDRGNYGYTF	TGTGCCAGTAGCTTCGACAGGGGTAACTATGGCTACACCTTC
-	TRBV2	TRBJ2-1	-	CATLLGGVTYNEQFF	TGTGCCACTCTCCTGGGGGGTGTGACCTACAATGAGCAGTTCTTC
-	TRBV19	TRBJ2-5	-	CASSFRSSRQETQYF	TGTGCCAGTAGTTTCCGGTCTAGCAGGCAAGAGACCCAGTACTTC
-	TRBV19	TRBJ2-6	-	CASSIGAGANVLTF	TGTGCCAGTAGTATAGGGGCCGGGGCCAACGTCCTGACTTTC
TRBD2	TRBV7-9	TRBJ2-3	-	CASSLGRSGSRTDTQYF	TGTGCCAGCAGCTTAGGAAGGAGCGGGAGCCGGACAGATACGCAGTATTTT
TRBD1	TRBV2	TRBJ2-7	-	CASSEQGVHEQYF	TGTGCCAGCAGTGAACAGGGGGTACACGAGCAGTACTTC
-	TRBV6-5	TRBJ2-5	-	CASSSFTDQETQYF	TGTGCCAGCAGTTCATTCACGGACCAAGAGACCCAGTACTTC
-	TRBV7-8	TRBJ2-3	-	CASSPPPGKTYTQYF	TGTGCCAGCAGCCCACCCCCCGGGAAAACTTATACGCAGTATTTT
-	TRBV18	TRBJ2-5	-	CASSPPQGETQYF	TGTGCCAGCTCACCACCACAGGGAGAGACCCAGTACTTC
-	TRBV2	TRBJ2-7	-	CASRTGSSYEQYF	TGTGCCAGCAGGACAGGTAGCTCCTACGAGCAGTACTTC
TRBD1	TRBV5-8	TRBJ2-7	-	CASSLETGWILVPYEQYF	TGTGCCAGCAGCTTGGAGACAGGGTGGATCTTGGTTCCCTACGAGCAGTACTTC
TRBD2	TRBV28	TRBJ2-7	-	CASSRRGGGSYEQYF	TGTGCCAGCAGTCGTCGGGGCGGGGGCTCCTACGAGCAGTACTTC
TRBD2	TRBV7-9	TRBJ2-5	-	CASSHLAAQETQYF	TGTGCCAGCAGCCACCTAGCGGCCCAAGAGACCCAGTACTTC
-	TRBV19	TRBJ2-7	once	CASSISGSYEQYF	TGTGCCAGTAGTATCTCAGGTTCCTACGAGCAGTACTTC
-	TRBV7-2	TRBJ1-1	-	CASSLERGPGTEAFF	TGTGCCAGCAGCTTAGAGCGAGGCCCGGGAACTGAAGCTTTCTTT
TRBD2	TRBV11-1	TRBJ2-1	-	CASSWGLAGMNEQFF	TGTGCCAGCAGCTGGGGACTAGCAGGAATGAATGAGCAGTTCTTC
-	TRBV5-1	TRBJ1-5	few	CASSSGGDRNQPQHF	TGCGCCAGCAGCTCTGGGGGGGACCGCAATCAGCCCCAGCATTTT
-	TRBV3-1/TRBV3-2	TRBJ2-7	-	CASSQETGYEQYF	TGTGCCAGCAGCCAGGAGACAGGCTACGAGCAGTACTTC
TRBD2	TRBV7-6	TRBJ2-7	-	CASSLKRQGGGEQYF	TGTGCCAGCAGCTTAAAGAGGCAGGGCGGGGGCGAGCAGTACTTC
TRBD1	TRBV6-5	TRBJ2-1	-	CASIRSGTGGDEQFF	TGTGCCAGCATCCGGAGTGGGACAGGGGGCGATGAGCAGTTCTTC
TRBD1	TRBV28	TRBJ1-2	-	CASSPQGARGYTF	TGTGCCAGCAGTCCTCAGGGGGCTCGGGGCTACACCTTC
TRBD2	TRBV7-2	TRBJ2-1	-	CASSLRLAGYYNEQFF	TGTGCCAGCAGCTTAAGGCTAGCGGGATACTACAATGAGCAGTTCTTC